This TCR beta chain is from a study of T cell repertoires in cytomegalovirus infection. The wider study: Well-studied HLA-B-restricted epitopes and recently identified HLA-C-restricted epitopes of CMV were both used in the study. Indications came from public TCR beta signatures; they pointed to CMV infection and to a matching HLA type. The study's findings and limits: HLA-C-restricted TCR beta clonotypes specific for CMV led the ex vivo response. Frequencies of public TCR beta families were cumulated, and this identified carriers of CMV plus the relevant HLA.

This CDR3 comprises 13 residues. V lost 3 bases to trimming and J lost 6 bases, with 11 bases between them. CDR1 is MNHEY and CDR2 is SMNVEV in the germline V gene (reference sequence). TCRdb ran MiXCR on the reads and lists one entry per CDR3 protein. The table has about 920,000 distinct CDR3 sequences, about a third seen once. Details on this clonotype: Its antigen is undetermined.

The sample here was cultured CD8+ T cells from PBMCs, taken from culture after CMV antigen stimulation. This TCR was recovered from a human donor in good health (CMV status not recorded). Some clones in this sample may be carry-over from other donors' samples. This rearrangement joins TRBV27 to TRBJ1-2; D not resolved. The CDR3 reads CASSFGPTNGYTF. CDR3 in DNA: TGTGCCAGCAGTTTCGGGCCTACAAATGGCTACACCTTC.